This T cell receptor beta chain was identified during a study of cytomegalovirus exposure and HLA in healthy donors (dated by TCRdb to 2015 to 2018). For the study in its entirety: According to an earlier analysis of 550 to 750 of the donors, about 179 million T cells yielded roughly 110 million unique TCR beta sequences and about 300 Gb of sequence data. The number of donors typed differed by locus, with 629-630 for A, B, C, DRB1 and DQB1, roughly 520 for DQA1, 600 to 610 for DPA1, and some 470 for DPB1. The later analysis used no new phenotypic data to find candidate immune exposures, relying instead on TCR beta sequences and their occurrence across donors. Along with the approximately 650-subject first cohort, a separate validation cohort of over a hundred different subjects was used. An early release that covered several hundred HLA-typed donors contained approximately 300 gigabases of sequencing data and 80 million or so unique TCR sequences. The study was designed to test whether signatures of past pathogen exposure could be identified by cataloging public T cell receptors. Every repertoire in the discovery cohort had been generated on one and the same sequencing platform. HLA typing included class I and class II loci at four-digit resolution. An earlier analysis of 500 to 750 of the donors applied high-throughput TCR beta sequencing to assess whether each TCR beta V gene segment acted as functional or pseudogenic. To predict cytomegalovirus infection status, the study brought together high-throughput TCR immunosequencing, statistical association of individual TCRs with disease status, and machine learning. Genome-wide SNP genotypes for about 65% of the roughly 670 donors were used in a later genetic analysis, which treated that subset as a discovery cohort. Because of strong linkage in the cohort, roughly five DR-DQ haplotypes were treated as single units for association and clustering. Among about 360 genotyped donors of the cohort, an average of about 240,000 unique TCR beta nucleotide sequences were sequenced per donor, roughly a sixth of them non-productive. Donor age, sex, ethnicity and CMV serostatus were collected together with the repertoire data. Of the approximately 400 genotyped donors, over 80% were placed in the genetic ancestry cluster associated with self-reported Caucasian donors. Using immunosequencing, the study profiled T cell repertoires from roughly 650 subjects and related those repertoires to cytomegalovirus serostatus. To study patterns of TCR occurrence, a later analysis re-analyzed previously published TCR beta repertoires from 550 to 800 donors and added high-resolution HLA genotyping. Broader findings and caveats from the paper: According to a later analysis, TCR association rates differed among HLA loci, with DRB1 alleles showing the most associated TCRs and HLA-C alleles showing the fewest. Correlated functional status among segregating V segments might reflect linkage disequilibrium, but an unknown experimental factor could not be ruled out. This cohort had only TCR beta chains sequenced, and the lack of alpha or paired-chain data limited which features could be detected. HLA typing was unavailable for some donors at each locus, so association tests used only the typed subset. Specific HLA alleles were associated with around 18,000 TCR beta sequences at a false discovery rate of 0.05 in a later analysis. Roughly 15 rarely observed V segments, including chromosome 9 orphons, were excluded from the earlier analysis of about 610 of the donors because counts were too low. The authors suggested that the approach could potentially be extended to other disease states and immunological phenotypes. Three of the identified cytomegalovirus-associated TCR beta chains were confirmed in vitro to be specific for cytomegalovirus antigens. According to a later analysis, parvovirus B19, influenza, CMV and Epstein-Barr virus appeared linked to several top co-occurrence clusters. A further reported finding was that TCR beta sequences accurately predicted the HLA-A and HLA-B alleles for most subjects in the first cohort. Across donors, most TCR sequences were observed very rarely, whereas some public TCRs were present in many individuals. In a later genetic analysis, a missense DCLRE1C variant was associated with V-gene and J-gene trimming of TCR beta chains, and the association was replicated in an independent cohort. In the study, around 150 TCR beta chains were listed as associated with cytomegalovirus. A later analysis found that most CMV-associated TCR beta chains appeared HLA-restricted, with HLA associations seemingly driven largely by CMV exposure. Presence/absence analyses assumed roughly uniform sequencing depth across donors, an assumption that may not hold. CMV serostatus was the only immune exposure information available for the cohort. The classifier was reported to diagnose cytomegalovirus status with high specificity and sensitivity in both the original and validation cohorts. In a later analysis, HLA-associated TCR beta chains were found to be more clonally expanded and to have lower generation probabilities than equally common non-associated chains. Because the 87-base-pair reads could not distinguish some IMGT-functional V segments, including TRBV6-2 and TRBV6-3, those segments were excluded. In an earlier analysis of roughly 560 of the donors, most TCR beta V segments were observed in productive rearrangements about 87% or about 30% of the time, broadly matching IMGT annotations. A group of highly shared sequence variants was considered likely to be a technical artifact of the sequencing pipeline. In a later genetic analysis, fewer N-insertions in productive TCRs were reported among donors in an Asian-associated ancestry cluster than the roughly 700-donor mean. When HLA alleles, especially DR and DQ, strongly co-occurred, TCR associations were difficult to assign to individual alleles.

In regard to this clone: Its antigen is unknown. One base away there is no much larger clone; base qualities are not given.

Based on the germline V gene (reference sequence), the CDR1 and CDR2 sequences are MNHEY and SMNVEV. The CDR3 contains 14 residues, cysteine and phenylalanine counted. Only the CDR3 DNA is retained, 42 bases long and in frame from the first base. Deletion took 3 bases off V and 7 bases off J, with a span of 13 bases between the germline ends. The cohort comprised fewer than 700 healthy bone marrow donors. At the time of sampling, every cohort member was nominally healthy, though immune exposures that went unrecorded were likely present. The donor tested CMV seropositive and was one of the 289 seropositive cohort members. A peripheral blood sample was collected from each donor, and TCR beta sequencing was performed on peripheral blood mononuclear cells. Genomic DNA extraction from the blood cell samples was performed with the Qiagen DNeasy Blood Extraction Kit. The method behind the library was the immunoSEQ multiplex PCR assay. The multiplex PCR relied on a mix of 60 forward primers for TCR Vbeta segments and 13 reverse primers for TCR Jbeta segments. The CDR3 region of rearranged TCR beta genes was amplified from genomic DNA with a multiplex PCR assay. Amplified TCR beta libraries were sequenced as 87-base-pair reads on the Illumina HiSeq System. The authors' pipeline ran thus. A later analysis counted approximately 74 million unique TCR beta chains across the roughly 700 repertoires, and approximately 11 million of these chains were shared by at least two donors. Raw reads were error-corrected and collapsed into unique sequences with a nearest-neighbor algorithm that merged closely related sequences to remove PCR and sequencing errors. V, D and J gene segments were assigned by aligning CDR3 sequences to IMGT reference sequences. Each retained sequence needed at least a six-nucleotide match to both a V gene segment and a J gene segment. A rearrangement was called productive if the CDR3 had no stop codons and remained in frame with V and J, and every other rearrangement was called non-productive. Following IMGT convention, CDR3 was defined as the stretch from the second conserved V-encoded cysteine to the conserved J-encoded phenylalanine. In an earlier analysis of approximately 500 of the donors, sequences lacking an unambiguous match to a single V gene segment were excluded. In an earlier analysis of several hundred of the donors, V segments were called functional above 56.7% productive rearrangements and were called segregating when the between-donor standard deviation exceeded 5%. A statistical classification framework was built to diagnose cytomegalovirus status from the catalog of TCR beta chain sequences. In a later analysis, TCR nucleotide sequences were compared against IMGT/GENE-DB human TR gene sequences so that V and J genes could be assigned. In a later analysis, CDR3 sequences and most-parsimonious VDJ recombination scenarios were assigned using the TCRdist pipeline. In a later analysis, each TCR beta chain was defined by its CDR3 amino acid sequence together with its V-gene family, and reads lacking a unique V-gene family were excluded. A later analysis removed roughly 590 highly shared, low-generation-probability nucleotide sequences to deal with suspected cross-contamination and a sequencing artifact. In a later analysis, a clonal expansion index for each public chain was calculated from normalized within-repertoire ranks of inferred template counts. In a later analysis, generation probabilities were computed with a VDJ recombination model fitted to out-of-frame rearrangements, and the resulting probabilities were checked against IGoR. In a later analysis, TCR-TCR, TCR-HLA and TCR-CMV co-occurrence was scored with hypergeometric tests, and a repertoire-size bias correction was applied to TCR pairs. To estimate false discovery rates, a later analysis permuted the HLA or CMV assignments 20 times. In a later analysis, co-occurring TCRs were grouped using DBSCAN, with TCRdist sequence similarity added in when clustering inside HLA-allele-positive subsets. Co-occurrence clustering excluded repertoires with fewer than 30,000 or more than 120,000 public chains, plus five with anomalous nucleotide sharing. Here the immuneACCESS table is served through TCRdb, limited to in-frame sequences with V and J called. Missing clones are a known gap in these copies; in checked studies unresolved V genes cover under half, and the rest lacks a known reason. The DNA gave D and trimming, while V, J and clone size come from that table. The sample includes 200,000 to 300,000 clones, with 84% observed a single time. In total, the top ten clones hold roughly 2% of the sample.

This clonotype was sampled from a woman aged 40 to 49 in good health and CMV-seropositive. The chain was built from TRBV27 and TRBJ1-5; a tentative D call is TRBD1 (5 bases match). Source material: PBMCs. The nucleotide sequence reads as follows: TGTGCCAGCAGTTTTGGGCAGGGTCACCAGCCCCAGCATTTT. The resulting protein is CASSFGQGHQPQHF.